This entry lists 31 T cell receptor beta chains sequenced from one sample in a study of CXCR3-negative and CXCR3-positive naive CD8 T cells. The study made its TRB cDNA libraries by 5' RACE, adding UMI labels. One entry per CDR3 protein, without DNA, is what TCRdb gives after re-calling the 5' RACE reads. The sample holds 70,000 to 95,000 distinct CDR3 sequences. The sample taken for sequencing was naive CXCR3- CD8+ T cells from blood. As to subset: CD45RO-CCR7+CD27+CD95- naive CD8+ T cells lacking CXCR3 (TNR3-). The receptors were sampled from a human donor in good health. Some clones in this sample may be carry-over from other donors' samples.

CDR3 in amino acids: CSAGTGRPEAFF. V and J are TRBV29-1 and TRBJ1-1; TCRdb's D call, TRBD1, is unchecked because there is no DNA. Germline CDR1 reads SQVTM; CDR2 reads ANQGSEA. CDR3 length: 12 residues.

The rearrangement links TRBV12-3 or TRBV12-4 to TRBJ2-1; TCRdb lists TRBD1, though no DNA is available to test this call. This CDR3 region has 12 residues. CDR3 residues: CASSSSRDEQFF.

The rearrangement joins TRBV7-2 to TRBJ2-1; TCRdb indicates TRBD1, and absent DNA this call remains unverified. This CDR3 comprises 15 residues. Germline CDR1 and CDR2: SGHTA and FQGNSA. CDR3: CASSFKANRDNEQFF.

The rearrangement joins TRBV5-1 to TRBJ1-2; TCRdb selects TRBD1, and the lack of DNA leaves this call unchecked. Germline CDR1 and CDR2: SGHRS and YFSETQ. This CDR3 has 15 residues. The CDR3 spells CASSLVRGADYGYTF.

V and J are TRBV7-9 and TRBJ1-4; TCRdb picks TRBD1, but there is no DNA to check that call. This CDR3 contains 15 residues. Germline CDR1 and CDR2: SEHNR and FQNEAQ (reference sequence). The CDR3 sequence: CASSPSGQDNEKLFF.

The V gene is TRBV21-1, the J gene TRBJ2-1; TCRdb outputs TRBD2, but without DNA this stays unchecked. TRBV21-1 is annotated as a pseudogene. This CDR3 has 15 residues. This CDR3 is CASSLRLAVYNEQFF.

The gene calls are TRBV4-3 and TRBJ1-1; absent DNA, TCRdb's TRBD1 call cannot be checked. This CDR3 has 12 amino acids. Per germline, CDR1 LGHNA and CDR2 YSLEER. The CDR3 loop is CASSPTGYEAFF.

The rearrangement uses TRBV6-5 and TRBJ2-1; TCRdb returns TRBD1, unconfirmable since there is no DNA. The germline CDR1 and CDR2 sequences are MNHEY and SVGAGI. The CDR3 extends over 15 amino acids. CDR3 sequence: CASSPGFLSDNEQFF.

The chain uses TRBV7-8 and TRBJ2-7; there is no DNA to check the TCRdb D call of TRBD1. There are 16 residues in the CDR3. In germline, CDR1 is SGHVS, CDR2 FQNEAQ. The CDR3 loop reads CASSPVPPGSVYEQYF.

The J gene is TRBJ2-7, the V gene TRBV29-1; the TCRdb D gene call, TRBD2, has no DNA to confirm it. This CDR3 spans 16 amino acids. Germline values: CDR1 SQVTM, CDR2 ANQGSEA. The CDR3 sequence: CSVEGLAGDPTYEQYF.

The rearrangement joins TRBV5-1 to TRBJ2-5; no DNA is available, so the TRBD1 call from TCRdb remains unchecked. CDR1 is SGHRS and CDR2 is YFSETQ in the germline V gene. The CDR3 contains 20 residues. CDR3: CASSLFARGAGPHEHETQYF.

V gene TRBV6-2 or TRBV6-3 combines with J gene TRBJ2-7; the TRBD2 assignment by TCRdb is unverifiable without DNA. Per the germline V gene, CDR1 is MNHEY and CDR2 is SVGEGT. This CDR3 has 14 residues. CDR3 in amino acids: CASNKREAAYEQYF.

V gene TRBV5-1 combines with J gene TRBJ2-7; TCRdb calls TRBD1, which cannot be checked without DNA. CDR3 size: 14 residues. Germline V gene sequence: CDR1 SGHRS, CDR2 YFSETQ. CDR3 loop: CASSLVGGPYEQYF.

The chain joins TRBV29-1 to TRBJ2-3; the TRBD1 assignment by TCRdb is unverifiable without DNA. There are 13 residues in the CDR3. Germline V gene lookup returns CDR1 SQVTM and CDR2 ANQGSEA. The CDR3 loop reads CSVDEGAGDTQYF.

This chain connects TRBV11-2 to TRBJ2-3; TCRdb names TRBD2, which stays unverified in the absence of DNA. This CDR3 spans 18 amino acids. Germline lookup yields CDR1 SGHAT and CDR2 FQNNGV. The CDR3 reads CVSSLETSGGLPTDTQYF.

The chain has TRBV7-8 and TRBJ2-5. This CDR3 spans 15 amino acids. The germline CDR1 and CDR2 sequences are SGHVS and FQNEAQ. The CDR3 reads CASSLAYGVLETQYF. The whole variable domain, filled in from reference TRBV7-8 and TRBJ2-5, reads GAGVSQSPRYKVAKRGQDVALRCDPISGHVSLFWYQQALGQGPEFLTYFQNEAQLDKSGLPSDRFFAERPEGSVSTLKIQRTQQEDSAVYLCASSLAYGVLETQYFGPGTRLLVL.

The chain combines TRBV5-1 with TRBJ2-1; with no DNA, the TCRdb D assignment of TRBD2 cannot be verified. The CDR3 length is 15 residues. CDR1 and CDR2 (germline): SGHRS, YFSETQ. CDR3 residues: CASSPGISGGDEQFF.

CDR3 protein: CASNQGGSYNEQFF. This rearrangement joins TRBV25-1 to TRBJ2-1; lacking DNA, the TRBD1 call made by TCRdb goes unchecked. This CDR3 is built from 14 residues. Looked up from germline, CDR1 is MGHDK and CDR2 is SYGVNS.

V gene TRBV21-1 combines with J gene TRBJ1-2; the TCRdb call, TRBD1, lacks DNA for checking. TRBV21-1 is classified as a pseudogene. The CDR3 length is 19 residues. This CDR3 reads CASSIQPRDRDGPNYGYTF.

The chain joins TRBV10-1 to TRBJ2-3; TCRdb lists TRBD1, though no DNA is available to test this call. This CDR3 region has 14 residues. CDR1 is WNHNN, CDR2 SYGVQD, per germline (reference sequence). This CDR3 reads CASSDGTATDTQYF.

This chain links TRBV20-1 with TRBJ2-2. Looked up from germline, CDR1 is DFQATT and CDR2 is SNEGSKA (reference sequence). The CDR3 spans 16 residues. The CDR3 loop is CSARDMMGSLAGELFF.

V is TRBV28 and J is TRBJ1-6. The CDR3 extends over 15 amino acids. The germline CDR1 and CDR2 sequences are MDHEN and SYDVKM. The CDR3 loop is CASSLEYSYNSPLHF.

This sequence joins TRBV20-1 and TRBJ2-7; TCRdb's D call, TRBD2, is unchecked because there is no DNA. Germline V gives CDR1 DFQATT, CDR2 SNEGSKA (reference sequence). The CDR3 loop spans 14 amino acids. This CDR3 reads CSARAGGDTYEQYF.

The chain is built from TRBV7-9 and TRBJ2-3. The length of the CDR3 is 16 residues. Germline-derived CDR1 and CDR2 are SEHNR and FQNEAQ (reference sequence). CDR3 amino acids: CASSSDRVSSTDTQYF.

This chain links TRBV11-2 with TRBJ2-3; the TRBD1 assignment by TCRdb is unverifiable without DNA. Per the germline V gene, CDR1 is SGHAT and CDR2 is FQNNGV. This CDR3 region has 15 residues. This CDR3 reads CASSLGGSGADTQYF.

The chain employs TRBV29-1 and TRBJ2-1; there is no DNA to check the TCRdb D call of TRBD2. The germline CDR1 and CDR2 sequences are SQVTM and ANQGSEA. This CDR3 is 13 amino acids long. The CDR3 sequence is CSVILGLANEQFF.

The chain links TRBV7-3 to TRBJ2-1; there is no DNA to check the TCRdb D call of TRBD1. Germline values: CDR1 SGHTA, CDR2 FQGTGA. This CDR3 has 17 residues. CDR3 residues: CASSLKPGQVSYNEQFF.

V and J are TRBV21-1 and TRBJ2-7; TCRdb reports TRBD2, a call that lacks DNA to check it against. TRBV21-1 is labeled a pseudogene. The CDR3 length is 17 residues. The CDR3 reads CASSRHLTSGNSYEQYF.

This sequence joins TRBV21-1 and TRBJ2-6. TRBV21-1 is labeled a pseudogene. The CDR3 length is 18 residues. The CDR3 spells CASSKLPDRRSGANVLTF.

This chain joins TRBV12-3 or TRBV12-4 and TRBJ2-7; TCRdb selects TRBD1, and the lack of DNA leaves this call unchecked. The length of the CDR3 is 17 residues. CDR3 amino acids: CASSPPPDTGTAYEQYF.

The chain couples TRBV11-2 to TRBJ2-7; TCRdb lists TRBD1, though no DNA is available to test this call. CDR1 and CDR2 from the germline V gene are SGHAT and FQNNGV. The CDR3 is 13 residues long. This chain's CDR3 is CASAPGNLREQYF.